This section outlines one T cell receptor beta chain sequence together with its context. The antigen it recognizes is unknown. No quality values exist for individual bases; no much larger clone is one base distant. This record belongs to a study of T cell responses to AZD1222 COVID-19 vaccine (dated by TCRdb to the early 2020s). General notes on the study: AZD1222 recipients with second doses at about 4 weeks or about 12 weeks were pooled, because spike-specific TCR depth and breadth did not differ between schedules. A total of approximately 250 trial participants underwent TCR sequencing, of whom nearly 210 had received two doses of AZD1222 and approximately 26 had received two doses of the MenACWY control vaccine. Trial participants were enrolled by age into 18-55, 56-69 and 70-plus year subgroups, with roughly 160, 29 and 62 TCR-sequenced participants respectively.

The CDR3 regions of human TCRbeta chains were analyzed by immunosequencing. As for how the authors treated the data: TCRs in the repertoires were compared against a reference library of SARS-CoV-2-specific TCRs that had been generated with the MIRA antigen-specificity platform. Breadth was defined as the fraction of unique TCRs that were SARS-CoV-2-associated. Depth was defined as the fraction of total T cells that were SARS-CoV-2-associated. Using the MIRA data, each spike-specific TCR was mapped to the spike region that the TCR reacts to and placed in a CD4 or CD8 class. Log10-transformed breadth and depth values were compared by one-way ANOVA with Sidak's multiple comparisons tests. Imported from immuneACCESS, the table was reduced by TCRdb to in-frame sequences with V and J called. These copies leave out some clones; in studies compared against another copy, an unresolved V gene accounts for under half, and the cause of the remainder is not known. Clone size and the V and J calls come from that table; the DNA yielded D and trimming. This sample lists about 160,000 clones; 80% to 90% were detected once. The top ten clonotypes cover around 5% of the sample.

CDR1 is given as SGHNT and CDR2 as YENEEA, both from the germline V gene. V gives up 4 bases and J gives up 10 bases, and the segment between their germline ends measures 14 bases. The CDR3 holds 14 amino acids from the cysteine to the phenylalanine. Only the CDR3 DNA stays, 42 bases, in frame from base 1. Results the study describes overall, beyond this receptor: In the small 56-69-year group, the increase in depth fell short of significance, most likely because of low power. CD4 TCRs associated with the vaccine covered the entire spike protein, and the dominant responses were in regions 160-218 and 743-854. Conclusions about previously exposed vaccinees are limited because only five to seven AZD1222 recipients were SARS-CoV-2 seropositive at baseline. Nearly half of unique spike-specific TCRs reportedly recognized epitopes outside regions mutated in the B.1.351 and B.1.1.7 variants. Because no samples from the day 14 peak response were available, repertoires could be characterized only after the peak T cell response. A significant rise in spike-specific TCR breadth and depth was observed after two AZD1222 doses relative to day 0 and relative to MenACWY recipients. Most participants were white British and females outnumbered males, and the authors suggested that clonal diversity may have been underestimated.

The time point label here, explained by the study, means: baseline before first vaccination. The vaccinee samples were drawn from two UK trials, COV001 and COV002, one of which was a single-blind randomized controlled phase 2/3 trial testing AZD1222 (ChAdOx1 nCoV-19) in healthy adults. Trial participant PBMC samples were collected at day 0 and day 28 after the second dose for TCRbeta chain sequencing. Recombination joined TRBV11-3 with TRBJ1-6; TRBD1 is perhaps the D gene, given 5 matching bases. This clonotype originated in an adult in good health. Sequencing was performed on peripheral blood, taken on day 0 of AZD1222 vaccination. The nucleotide sequence is TGTGCCAGCAGCTCCGTCCTCCCAGGGTCACCCCTCCACTTT. Translated, this is CASSSVLPGSPLHF.